This T cell receptor (beta chain) was captured in a study of CD8 T cells in ankylosing spondylitis. Study-level results: Some motif variants were previously reported in reactive arthritis synovial fluid and blood. There was a TCR beta motif, made of several highly homologous variants, that appeared characteristic of ankylosing spondylitis blood. According to the report, clones linked to the disease were significantly enriched in matched synovial fluid samples taken from ankylosing spondylitis patients.

Construction of TCR beta libraries was performed using quantitative 5'-RACE with molecular barcodes. TCRdb re-analysed the 5' RACE reads in MiXCR, keeping a single row per CDR3 protein. The table records about 450,000 distinct CDR3 sequences, 26% of them present only once. Comments on this clonotype: The antigen is unknown.

Germline assignment: CDR1 DFQATT and CDR2 SNEGSKA (reference sequence). The V end lost 3 bases, the J end lost 5 bases, and 14 bases lay between the germline ends. CDR3 length: 14 residues. The genes are TRBV20-1 and TRBJ1-3; D might be TRBD1 (6 bases). The source is a male donor with ankylosing spondylitis. Sequencing input: blood, either unsorted or a sorted T cell fraction (not recorded which). Here the CDR3 DNA reads TGCAGTGCTAGTCAGGGGCCGGGAAGAAACACCATATATTTT. It specifies CSASQGPGRNTIYF.